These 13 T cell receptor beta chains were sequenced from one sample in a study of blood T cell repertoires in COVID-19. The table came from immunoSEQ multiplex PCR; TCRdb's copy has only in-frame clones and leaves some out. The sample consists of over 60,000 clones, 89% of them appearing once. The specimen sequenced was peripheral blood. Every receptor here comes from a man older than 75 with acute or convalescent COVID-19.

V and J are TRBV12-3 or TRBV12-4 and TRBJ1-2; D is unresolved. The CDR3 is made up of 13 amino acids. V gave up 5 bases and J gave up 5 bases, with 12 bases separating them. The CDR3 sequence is CASSLSAGYGYTF. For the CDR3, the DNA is TGTGCCAGCAGTCTCTCCGCCGGGTATGGCTACACCTTC.

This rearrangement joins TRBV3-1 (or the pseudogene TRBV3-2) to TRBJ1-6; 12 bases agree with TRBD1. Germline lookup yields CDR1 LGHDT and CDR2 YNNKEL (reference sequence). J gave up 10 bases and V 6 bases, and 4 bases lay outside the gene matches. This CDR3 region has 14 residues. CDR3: CASRGTGGLSPLHF. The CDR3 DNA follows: TGTGCCAGCAGGGGGACAGGGGGCCTATCACCCCTCCACTTT.

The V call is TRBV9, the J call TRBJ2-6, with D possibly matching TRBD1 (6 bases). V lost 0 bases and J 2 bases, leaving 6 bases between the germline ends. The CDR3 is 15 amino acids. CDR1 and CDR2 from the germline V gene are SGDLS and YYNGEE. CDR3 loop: CASSVEGAGANVLTF. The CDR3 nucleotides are TGTGCCAGCAGCGTAGAGGGGGCTGGGGCCAACGTCCTGACTTTC.

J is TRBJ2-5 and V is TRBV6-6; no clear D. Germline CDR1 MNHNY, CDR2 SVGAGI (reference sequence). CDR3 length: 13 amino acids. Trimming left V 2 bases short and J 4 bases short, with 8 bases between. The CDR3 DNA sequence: TGTGCCAGCAGTTACACGGTGCTAGAGACCCAGTACTTC. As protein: CASSYTVLETQYF.

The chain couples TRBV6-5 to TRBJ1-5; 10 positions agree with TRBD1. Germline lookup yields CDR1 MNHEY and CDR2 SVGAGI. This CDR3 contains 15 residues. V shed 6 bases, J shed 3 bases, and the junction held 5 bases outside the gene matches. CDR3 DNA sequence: TGTGCCAGCAGCCGGGACAGGGGCCTCAATCAGCCCCAGCATTTT. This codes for CASSRDRGLNQPQHF.

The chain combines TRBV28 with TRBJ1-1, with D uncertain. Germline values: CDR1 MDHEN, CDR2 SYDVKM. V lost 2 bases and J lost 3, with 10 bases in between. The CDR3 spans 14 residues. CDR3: CASSLPKRDTEAFF. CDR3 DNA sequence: TGTGCCAGCAGTTTACCAAAGAGGGACACTGAAGCTTTCTTT.

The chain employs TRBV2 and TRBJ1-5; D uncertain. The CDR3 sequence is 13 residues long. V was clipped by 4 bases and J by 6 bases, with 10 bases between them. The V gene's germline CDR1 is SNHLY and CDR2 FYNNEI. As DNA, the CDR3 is TGTGCCAGCAGTGCGGAGGGTGGTCAGCCCCAGCATTTT. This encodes CASSAEGGQPQHF.

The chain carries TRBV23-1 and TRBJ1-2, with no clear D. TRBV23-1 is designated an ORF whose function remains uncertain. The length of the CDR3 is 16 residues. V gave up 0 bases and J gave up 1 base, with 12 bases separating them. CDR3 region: CASSQSSRVSNYGYTF. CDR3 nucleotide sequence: TGCGCCAGCAGTCAATCGTCGAGGGTAAGTAACTATGGCTACACCTTC.

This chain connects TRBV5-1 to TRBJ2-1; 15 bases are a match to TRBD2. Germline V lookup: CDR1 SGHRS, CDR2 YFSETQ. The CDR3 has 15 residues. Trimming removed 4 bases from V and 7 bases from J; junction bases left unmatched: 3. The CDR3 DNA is TGCGCCAGCAGCGAGGGACTAGCGGGAGGTAATGAGCAGTTCTTC. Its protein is CASSEGLAGGNEQFF.

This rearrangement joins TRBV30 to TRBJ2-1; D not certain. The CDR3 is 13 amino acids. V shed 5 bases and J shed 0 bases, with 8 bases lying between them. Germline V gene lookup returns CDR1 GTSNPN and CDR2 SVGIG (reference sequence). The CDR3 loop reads CAWSESSYNEQFF. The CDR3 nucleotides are TGTGCCTGGTCGGAGAGCTCCTACAATGAGCAGTTCTTC.

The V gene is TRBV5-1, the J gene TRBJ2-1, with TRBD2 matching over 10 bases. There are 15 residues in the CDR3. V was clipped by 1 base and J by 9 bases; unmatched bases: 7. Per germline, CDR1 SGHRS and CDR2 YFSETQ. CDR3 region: CASSLTAGGPLEQFF. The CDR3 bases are TGCGCCAGCAGCTTGACAGCGGGAGGGCCCCTTGAGCAGTTCTTC.

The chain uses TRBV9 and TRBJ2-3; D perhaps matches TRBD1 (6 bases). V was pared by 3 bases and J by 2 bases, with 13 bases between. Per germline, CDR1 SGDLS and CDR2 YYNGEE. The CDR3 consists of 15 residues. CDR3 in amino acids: CASSALGAYTDTQYF. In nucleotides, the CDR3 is TGTGCCAGCAGCGCGTTGGGGGCTTACACAGATACGCAGTATTTT.

Here the CDR3 DNA reads TGTGCCAGCAGCCTACTAGAGGGCACAGATACGCAGTATTTT. Protein sequence: CASSLLEGTDTQYF. The genes are TRBV2 and TRBJ2-3; the D gene is possibly TRBD2 (5 bases). V was cut by 6 bases and J by 1 base, with 11 bases left in between. Looked up from germline, CDR1 is SNHLY and CDR2 is FYNNEI. The CDR3 contains 14 residues.